Listed here is a single TCR beta chain. Its antigen has not been determined. One base away there is no much larger clone; base qualities are not given. The 39 donors, aged about 6 to 95 years, were systemically healthy Caucasian individuals from Russia. Roughly 10 milliliters of peripheral blood were drawn from each donor into EDTA-treated Vacutainer tubes. PBMCs were isolated by Ficoll-Paque density-gradient centrifugation, with at least 6 million obtained per sample. Trizol reagent was used to extract total RNA from the PBMCs, yielding at least 5.5 micrograms per sample. The percentages of naive CD45RAhigh/CD27high T cells were determined by flow cytometry on a PBMC aliquot from every donor. The protocol used for the library was 5' RACE. TCRdb names Illumina HiSeq 2500 as the instrument used. The second PCR ran for roughly 7 to 12 cycles and used a J-beta primer mix along with a sample-barcoded 5' primer. A template-switch 5' adaptor carrying 12 random nucleotides introduced a unique molecular identifier onto each TCR beta cDNA molecule. Each sample yielded at least 3 million CDR3-containing paired-end reads. All of the RNA was converted into first-strand cDNA using the Mint cDNA synthesis kit, with a TRBC-specific oligonucleotide serving as the primer. All cDNA was treated with uracil-DNA glycosylase and then went through a first 18-cycle PCR with the universal primers M1SS and BC2_uni_R. The authors' analysis ran thus. For normalization, 1 million high-quality reads were randomly selected from each sample, with every read carrying a distinct molecular identifier. Reads with shared molecular identifiers were discarded instead of being binned into consensus sequences. MiTCR, with a Q25 quality threshold and the strictest error-elimination algorithm, was used for CDR3 identification, clonotype clustering and error correction. Lower-bound total TCR beta diversity was estimated with a nonparametric unseen species model using Euler transformation. TCRdb trimmed public reads at Q25 via fastp, called clones via MiXCR and kept in-frame beta chains. Each entry merges the rows of one CDR3 protein and shows their most common DNA and genes. The V and J calls and clone size come from TCRdb's table, not from the authors' own analysis. The sample data list 710,000 or so distinct CDR3 sequences, and roughly 32% of these were observed just once. Approximately 15% of the sample is held by the ten biggest clonotypes.

The data belong to a study of blood T cells in healthy people across ages (dated by TCRdb to about 2015). Regarding the research as a whole: In model experiments, template switching captured roughly one uniquely barcoded TCR beta cDNA molecule for every two T cells. For two donors (one aged 18 to 29 and one aged 80 or older), the study analyzed two additional independent replicas of 1 million unique cDNA reads from the same blood draw. Four age groups were formed from the donors: young (average 16 years), middle-aged (more than 35), aged (about 62) and long-lived (around 82). Age-related changes in TCR beta repertoire diversity were measured in the study by deep sequencing normalized with unique cDNA molecular identifiers. Donors of different ages were randomly distributed across sequencing lanes to avoid experimental bias. The investigation overall reported the following: A strong correlation was found between observed TCR beta diversity and the percentage of naive T cells measured by flow cytometry. Observed TCR beta diversity per million T cells fell roughly linearly with age, and a significant reduction was already apparent by age about 43. Estimates of total diversity based on one million sequenced T cells were considered lower bounds and underestimates. Because the CMV infection status of the donors was unknown, age-related changes in expanded clonotypes may potentially have been confounded. Compared with the aged group, the long-lived group had more naive CD4+ T cells, fewer expanded clones and increased TCR diversity, a pattern suggesting age selection. Since profiling was done on bulk unsorted PBMCs, naive and antigen-experienced compartments could not be conclusively compared.

The junction shows trimming of 7 bases on V and 11 bases on J, and the gene matches do not reach 5 bases of it. The cysteine opens and the phenylalanine closes a CDR3 of 11 amino acids. The DNA shown is the 33-base CDR3, in frame from base 1. CDR1 and CDR2, looked up from the germline V gene, are KGHDR and SFDVKD. The chain is made from TRBV24-1 and TRBJ1-1; 8 bases in between match TRBD1. Sequencing was done on a sample of blood. This clonotype originated in a woman older than 75 in good health. Donor details come from another sample of the same person, matched by shared clones. In nucleotide form, the sequence is TGTGCCACCAGGGACAGGGAGACGGCTTTCTTT. It codes for CATRDRETAFF.